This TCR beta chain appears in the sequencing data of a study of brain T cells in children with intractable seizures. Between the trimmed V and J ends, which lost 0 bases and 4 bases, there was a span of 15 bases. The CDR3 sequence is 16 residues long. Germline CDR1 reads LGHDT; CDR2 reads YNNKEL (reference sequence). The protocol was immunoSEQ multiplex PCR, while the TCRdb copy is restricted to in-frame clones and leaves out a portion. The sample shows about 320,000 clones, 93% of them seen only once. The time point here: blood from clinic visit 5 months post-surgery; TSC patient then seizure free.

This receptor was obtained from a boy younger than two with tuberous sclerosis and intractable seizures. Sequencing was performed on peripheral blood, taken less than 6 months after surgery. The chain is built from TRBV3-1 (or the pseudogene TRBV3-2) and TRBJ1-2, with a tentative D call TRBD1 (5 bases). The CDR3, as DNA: TGTGCCAGCAGCCAAGAATCGGTAAATAGGGGCTATGGCTACACCTTC. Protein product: CASSQESVNRGYGYTF.